This passage covers 27 T cell receptor beta chains from one sample sequenced in a study of blood T cell repertoires in COVID-19. The repertoire was sequenced with immunoSEQ multiplex PCR; TCRdb's copy has only in-frame clones and lacks some. The sample holds over 150,000 clones, around 81% seen once. The specimen sequenced was PBMCs or T cells enriched from blood (not recorded which). These receptors all stem from a middle-aged man who had recovered from COVID-19.

This chain uses TRBV10-1 with TRBJ2-3; 8 bases agree with TRBD1. The V and J ends lost 4 bases and 0 bases, in that order; junction bases with no gene match: 3. The length of the CDR3 is 15 residues. Germline V gene lookup returns CDR1 WNHNN and CDR2 SYGVQD (reference sequence). CDR3 coding DNA: TGCGCCAGCAGTGTCGGACAGGGCAGCACAGATACGCAGTATTTT. Translating gives CASSVGQGSTDTQYF.

This chain uses TRBV10-1 with TRBJ2-7; D possibly corresponds to TRBD2 (6 bases). With 7 bases removed from V and 2 bases from J, the gap between germline ends came to 15 bases. The CDR3 is 14 amino acids. CDR1 is WNHNN and CDR2 is SYGVQD in the germline V gene (reference sequence). The CDR3 loop is CASNPSVAPYEQYF. Written as DNA, the CDR3 is TGCGCCAGCAATCCTAGCGTGGCCCCCTACGAGCAGTACTTC.

The chain recombines TRBV4-2 with TRBJ1-2; 10 bases match TRBD1. Germline V gene lookup returns CDR1 LGHNA and CDR2 YNFKEQ. With 1 base clipped from V and 6 bases from J, the junction kept 5 bases outside the gene matches. The CDR3 contains 15 residues. CDR3 bases: TGTGCCAGCAGCCAAGCCGGGACAGGGGACAATGGCTACACCTTC. Its translation: CASSQAGTGDNGYTF.

The rearrangement links TRBV18 to TRBJ1-2, with 7 bases fitting TRBD1. This CDR3 has 13 residues. With V trimmed by 2 bases and J by 6 bases, 3 bases remained unmatched. Germline loops: CDR1 KGHSH, CDR2 LQKENI. CDR3 in amino acids: CASSPNRGDGYTF. The DNA for the CDR3 is TGTGCCAGCTCACCAAACAGGGGAGATGGCTACACCTTC. The full variable domain, completed using reference TRBV18 and TRBJ1-2, is NAGVMQNPRHLVRRRGQEARLRCSPMKGHSHVYWYRQLPEEGLKFMVYLQKENIIDESGMPKERFSAEFPKEGPSILRIQQVVRGDSAAYFCASSPNRGDGYTFGSGTRLTVV.

The chain carries TRBV7-3 and TRBJ2-2; TRBD1 matches 7 bases. The length of the CDR3 is 16 residues. Germline V CDR1 and CDR2: SGHTA, FQGTGA. V shed 5 bases, J shed 6 bases, and the junction held 12 bases outside the gene matches. The CDR3 region is CASSQRYDRASGELFF. CDR3 bases: TGTGCCAGCAGCCAACGATACGACAGGGCTTCCGGGGAGCTGTTTTTT. Full variable domain (missing parts from reference TRBV7-3 and TRBJ2-2): GAGVSQTPSNKVTEKGKYVELRCDPISGHTALYWYRQSLGQGPEFLIYFQGTGAADDSGLPNDRFFAVRPEGSVSTLKIQRTERGDSAVYLCASSQRYDRASGELFFGEGSRLTVL.

The rearrangement uses TRBV11-2 and TRBJ2-7; no clear D gene. V was trimmed by 3 bases and J by 5 bases, leaving 5 bases between them. CDR3 length equals 11 residues. CDR1 is SGHAT and CDR2 is FQNNGV in the germline V gene. In DNA form, the CDR3 reads TGTGCCAGCAGCTTCGTCCACGAGCAGTACTTC. This codes for CASSFVHEQYF.

The chain carries TRBV12-3 or TRBV12-4 and TRBJ1-5; no reliable D call. V shed 3 bases and J shed 2 bases, with 5 bases lying between them. The CDR3 extends over 13 amino acids. As DNA, the CDR3 is TGTGCCAGCAGTTTTTCCGGCAATCAGCCCCAGCATTTT. Translated: CASSFSGNQPQHF.

With regard to this clone: This sample includes further DNA sequences coding for the same CDR3. In DNA form, the CDR3 reads TGTGCCAGTAGTATTGCCAGGGGCACCGGGGAGCTGTTTTTT. This sequence encodes CASSIARGTGELFF. The rearrangement joins TRBV19 to TRBJ2-2; perhaps TRBD1 as D (6 bases). Germline V gene data show CDR1 as LNHDA and CDR2 as SQIVND (reference sequence). The CDR3 spans 14 residues. The V and J ends lost 3 bases and 4 bases respectively, with 9 bases between them.

DNA for the CDR3: TGTGCCAGCAGTTTAATTAGGGGAACTGAAGCTTTCTTT. As protein: CASSLIRGTEAFF. The chain recombines TRBV12-3 or TRBV12-4 with TRBJ1-1, with D perhaps TRBD1 (5 bases). This CDR3 comprises 13 residues. V gave up 2 bases and J gave up 5 bases, with 9 bases separating them.

The rearrangement joins TRBV29-1 to TRBJ1-1; 7 bases match TRBD1. This CDR3 comprises 13 residues. J gave up 7 bases and V 3 bases, and 8 bases lay outside the gene matches. CDR1 is SQVTM, CDR2 ANQGSEA, per germline. This chain's CDR3 is CSVEKNQGVEAFF. CDR3 DNA: TGCAGCGTTGAGAAGAACCAGGGGGTTGAAGCTTTCTTT.

The chain has TRBV4-1 and TRBJ1-2; D not resolved. This CDR3 has 13 amino acids. In germline, CDR1 is MGHRA, CDR2 YSYEKL. Trimming took off 0 bases at V and 11 bases at J, with 13 bases between the two ends. The DNA for the CDR3 is TGCGCCAGCAGCCAAGAGCGGAAAGCTTATTACACCTTC. As protein: CASSQERKAYYTF.

The chain links TRBV7-9 to TRBJ2-6; D not resolved. There are 15 residues in the CDR3. Trimming took 5 bases from V and 2 from J, leaving 10 bases between them. The germline V gene has CDR1 SEHNR and CDR2 FQNEAQ (reference sequence). This chain's CDR3 is CASSLRTAGANVLTF. The CDR3 nucleotides are TGTGCCAGCAGCCTCCGTACGGCTGGGGCCAACGTCCTGACTTTC.

This chain links TRBV9 with TRBJ2-7; 7 bases are shared with TRBD1. Trimming at V came to 0 bases and at J to 0 bases, leaving 0 bases not matched to a gene. CDR1 is SGDLS, CDR2 YYNGEE, per germline. This CDR3 has 14 amino acids. CDR3: CASSVGDSSYEQYF. The CDR3 nucleotides are TGTGCCAGCAGCGTAGGGGACAGCTCCTACGAGCAGTACTTC. Supplemented by reference TRBV9 and TRBJ2-7, the full variable domain reads DSGVTQTPKHLITATGQRVTLRCSPRSGDLSVYWYQQSLDQGLQFLIQYYNGEERAKGNILERFSAQQFPDLHSELNLSSLELGDSALYFCASSVGDSSYEQYFGPGTRLTVT.

This clone has just a few counts. This CDR3 reads CATSDSGQGHNQPQHF. The CDR3 DNA reads TGTGCCACCAGTGATTCGGGACAGGGCCACAATCAGCCCCAGCATTTT. The chain couples TRBV24-1 to TRBJ1-5; 9 nucleotides align to TRBD1. Germline V gene lookup returns CDR1 KGHDR and CDR2 SFDVKD. Trimming took 2 bases from V and 3 from J; bases not matched to a gene: 4. This CDR3 has 16 residues.

The V and J genes are TRBV7-9 and TRBJ1-2; TRBD1 might be the D (5 bases). CDR1 and CDR2 from the germline V gene are SEHNR and FQNEAQ (reference sequence). CDR3 length equals 15 residues. Trimming cost V 3 bases and J 0 bases, with 11 bases left between them. Here the CDR3 DNA reads TGTGCCAGCAGCTTGTTGGGGCCCGCTAACTATGGCTACACCTTC. It specifies CASSLLGPANYGYTF. The full variable domain, rest sourced from reference TRBV7-9 and TRBJ1-2, is DTGVSQNPRHKITKRGQNVTFRCDPISEHNRLYWYRQTLGQGPEFLTYFQNEAQLEKSRLLSDRFSAERPKGSFSTLEIQRTEQGDSAMYLCASSLLGPANYGYTFGSGTRLTVV.

This clone has a single count. The chain links TRBV19 to TRBJ2-1; 10 positions match TRBD2. Losses at the gene ends were 3 bases for V and 7 bases for J; bases not matched to a gene: 21. This CDR3 comprises 20 residues. The germline gives CDR1 LNHDA, CDR2 SQIVND (reference sequence). In nucleotides, the CDR3 is TGTGCCAGTAGTATGATTGGGGATAGCGGGGGGCCCGGGGTGAGAAATGAGCAGTTCTTC. This encodes CASSMIGDSGGPGVRNEQFF. The full variable domain, with the rest looked up from reference TRBV19 and TRBJ2-1, is DGGITQSPKYLFRKEGQNVTLSCEQNLNHDAMYWYRQDPGQGLRLIYYSQIVNDFQKGDIAEGYSVSREKKESFPLTVTSAQKNPTAFYLCASSMIGDSGGPGVRNEQFFGPGTRLTVL.

The rearrangement uses TRBV2 and TRBJ2-5; 8 nucleotides agree with TRBD1. The V gene's germline CDR1 is SNHLY and CDR2 FYNNEI. V gave up 7 bases and J gave up 1 base; unmatched junction bases: 8. The CDR3 totals 15 residues. The CDR3 DNA reads TGTGCCAGCACGCTGGGGACAGGAATCCAAGAGACCCAGTACTTC. It codes for CASTLGTGIQETQYF.

The sample holds a few counts of this clone. This chain joins TRBV7-9 and TRBJ1-1, with D perhaps matching TRBD1 (5 bases). The CDR3 loop spans 12 amino acids. Germline loops: CDR1 SEHNR, CDR2 FQNEAQ (reference sequence). V lost 0 bases, J lost 10 bases, and 9 bases lay in between. The CDR3 loop is CASSLAVGVAFF. The CDR3 DNA reads as TGTGCCAGCAGCTTAGCGGTAGGGGTAGCTTTCTTT.

The chain employs TRBV5-1 and TRBJ1-1; TRBD1 matches at 8 bases. V was clipped by 2 bases and J by 1 base; unmatched bases: 1. The germline V gene has CDR1 SGHRS and CDR2 YFSETQ. The CDR3 contains 14 residues. CDR3 nucleotides: TGCGCCAGCAGCTTAGGGACAGGGAACACTGAAGCTTTCTTT. Encoded protein: CASSLGTGNTEAFF.

This rearrangement joins TRBV2 to TRBJ1-2, with D perhaps TRBD1 (5 bases). V dropped 3 bases and J dropped 5 bases, with 16 bases sitting between them. The CDR3 length is 15 residues. The germline CDR1 and CDR2 sequences are SNHLY and FYNNEI. The chain's CDR3 is CASSEEGRLTYGYTF. The CDR3 nucleotides read TGTGCCAGCAGTGAGGAGGGACGACTCACTTATGGCTACACCTTC. Combining the CDR3 with reference TRBV2 and TRBJ1-2 gives the whole variable domain EPEVTQTPSHQVTQMGQEVILRCVPISNHLYFYWYRQILGQKVEFLVSFYNNEISEKSEIFDDQFSVERPDGSNFTLKIRSTKLEDSAMYFCASSEEGRLTYGYTFGSGTRLTVV.

This chain joins TRBV15 and TRBJ2-3; TRBD2 matches at 8 bases. CDR3 length equals 14 residues. From germline, CDR1 is LNHNV and CDR2 YYDKDF (reference sequence). Trimming took 7 bases from V and 2 from J; bases not matched to a gene: 5. CDR3 nucleotides: TGTGCCACCACGTGGCGGGGGGTCACAGATACGCAGTATTTT. The encoded protein is CATTWRGVTDTQYF.

This clone was seen only once. The chain combines TRBV28 with TRBJ1-4, with no clear D. V dropped 3 bases and J dropped 5 bases, with 10 bases sitting between them. Germline CDR1 and CDR2: MDHEN and SYDVKM. This CDR3 has 14 amino acids. In DNA, the CDR3 is TGTGCCAGCAGTTTGAGGAGGGAAAATGAAAAACTGTTTTTT. Its translation is CASSLRRENEKLFF.

This sequence joins TRBV19 and TRBJ1-1; D possibly corresponds to TRBD1 (6 bases). This CDR3 comprises 14 residues. Trimming shortened V by 2 bases and J by 4 bases, and 11 bases separated the two germline ends. The germline CDR1 and CDR2 sequences are LNHDA and SQIVND (reference sequence). The CDR3 loop is CASSISRGVTEAFF. The CDR3 DNA sequence: TGTGCCAGTAGTATAAGCAGGGGAGTCACTGAAGCTTTCTTT.

This chain links TRBV7-2 with TRBJ1-2; D ambiguous. V was shortened by 5 bases and J by 2 bases, with 9 bases between the two germline ends. The CDR3 runs to 13 residues. CDR1 and CDR2 from the germline V gene are SGHTA and FQGNSA. CDR3 sequence reads: CASSESMNYGYTF. DNA of the CDR3: TGTGCCAGCAGCGAGAGTATGAACTATGGCTACACCTTC.

The chain is built from TRBV6-2 or TRBV6-3 and TRBJ1-1; tentatively, D is TRBD1 (5 bases). V shed 4 bases and J shed 4 bases, with 13 bases lying between them. The CDR3 runs to 14 residues. CDR1 is MNHEY, CDR2 SVGEGT, per germline. CDR3: CASSSQHGGTEAFF. The DNA for the CDR3 is TGTGCCAGCAGTTCCCAACACGGGGGCACTGAAGCTTTCTTT.

This chain connects TRBV6-5 to TRBJ2-3; 13 positions match TRBD2. V lost 8 bases to trimming and J lost 1 base; unmatched junction nucleotides: 3. The V gene's germline CDR1 is MNHEY and CDR2 SVGAGI. The length of the CDR3 is 15 residues. The CDR3 DNA follows: TGTGCCAGCTCCGGACTAGCGGGGGGCACAGATACGCAGTATTTT. Translated, it gives CASSGLAGGTDTQYF.

V is TRBV28 and J is TRBJ2-2, with 8 bases lining up with TRBD2. The germline CDR1 and CDR2 sequences are MDHEN and SYDVKM. CDR3 length: 13 amino acids. With 7 bases clipped from V and 7 bases from J, the junction kept 5 bases outside the gene matches. The CDR3 region has the DNA TGTGCCAGCACTGGCGGGGGGTTCGGGGAGCTGTTTTTT. Amino acid sequence: CASTGGGFGELFF.